Listed here are 20 T cell receptor beta chains from one sample, sequenced in a study of tumor-infiltrating lymphocytes in primary liver carcinoma. Making TCR beta cDNA involved approximately 480 ng total RNA and a constant-region primer. TCR beta libraries came from three nested multiplex PCR rounds using slightly modified ARM-PCR. TRBV1-TRBV30 forward primers paired with a C-beta reverse primer drove the first two PCR rounds, approximately 11 cycles each. TCRdb fed the multiplex PCR reads into MiXCR, producing one record per CDR3 protein. The data contain more than 70,000 distinct CDR3 sequences, approximately 72% of them singletons. Unsorted bulk tissue, roughly 20-32 mg of it, served as the source for co-extraction of RNA and DNA. The specimen sequenced was liver tumor tissue from sampling region 1. Subset specified: tumor region T1, superior pole. All receptors come from a man aged 35 to 55 with primary liver carcinoma and hepatitis B virus infection.

Concerning this clonotype: No conserved phenylalanine or tryptophan ends this CDR3, so it is likely a read error. The genes are TRBV29-1 and TRBJ2-2; D possibly corresponds to TRBD2 (6 bases). Between the trimmed V and J ends, which lost 7 bases and 4 bases, there was a span of 13 bases. The germline V gene encodes CDR1 SQVTM and CDR2 ANQGSEA. The CDR3 consists of 13 residues. The CDR3 coding sequence is TGCAGCGGCCTCAGGGAGGCCACCGGGGAGCTGTTTGTT. Translated: CSGLREATGELFV.

Turning to this clonotype: The germline gene is not matched at one end of the junction; a read error may be the cause. The chain's CDR3 is CASSRFPAGSSGANLLTF. In nucleotides, the CDR3 is TGTGCCAGCAGCCGCTTTCCTGCGGGAAGCTCTGGGGCCAACCTCCTGACTTTC. The chain employs TRBV11-2 and TRBJ2-6; weak D call: TRBD2 (6 bases). CDR3 length: 18 amino acids. Germline V lookup: CDR1 SGHAT, CDR2 FQNNGV.

This clonotype was found many times. The chain has TRBV12-3 or TRBV12-4 and TRBJ1-5; 7 bases agree with TRBD1. With V trimmed by 8 bases and J by 2 bases, 9 bases remained unmatched. This CDR3 has 15 residues. CDR3: CASGTGAVGNQPQHF. CDR3 nucleotide sequence: TGTGCCAGCGGAACAGGGGCCGTGGGCAATCAGCCCCAGCATTTT.

As concerns this clonotype: The junction does not match germline at one end; this may be a read error. The V gene is TRBV11-2, the J gene TRBJ2-2; D perhaps matches TRBD2 (6 bases). Germline CDR1 SGHAT, CDR2 FQNNGV. The CDR3 spans 15 residues. The CDR3 here is CASSPSGYITGEPFF. CDR3 nucleotide sequence: TGTGCCAGCAGCCCGAGCGGGTACATTACTGGGGAGCCGTTTTTT.

This clonotype was recorded once. Without the conserved terminal phenylalanine or tryptophan, this CDR3 likely stems from a read error. This sequence joins TRBV29-1 and TRBJ2-5, with TRBD2 as a possible D gene (6 bases). Deletions cut 4 bases from V and 2 bases from J, with 14 bases between. The CDR3 totals 14 residues. The germline gives CDR1 SQVTM, CDR2 ANQGSEA. DNA of the CDR3: TGCAGCGTTGCTCGAACTAGCAGTCAAGAGACCCAGTACCTC. Amino acids: CSVARTSSQETQYL.

Regarding this clonotype: The junction and the germline gene differ at one end; a read error may be behind it. J is TRBJ2-7 and V is TRBV28, with D hard to call. This CDR3 is 14 amino acids long. CDR1 and CDR2 from the germline V gene are MDHEN and SYDVKM. The CDR3 DNA is TGTGTCAGCAGTTTTCAACCCGGAAGCTACGAGCAGTACTTC. As protein: CVSSFQPGSYEQYF.

With respect to this clonotype: A read error is possible here, since a much larger clone lies one base away. The rearrangement uses TRBV7-9 and TRBJ1-4, with D perhaps matching TRBD1 (5 bases). From germline, CDR1 is SEHNR and CDR2 FQNEAQ (reference sequence). There are 17 residues in the CDR3. The CDR3 region is CASSYQVEGAPNKKLFF. In DNA, the CDR3 is TGTGCCAGCAGCTACCAGGTAGAAGGGGCCCCTAATAAAAAACTGTTTTTT.

This chain connects TRBV6-1 to TRBJ2-5, with unresolved D. Germline V CDR1 and CDR2: MNHNS, SASEGT. The CDR3 has 12 amino acids. This chain's CDR3 is CARSVNQETQYF. The CDR3 DNA reads as TGTGCTAGAAGTGTCAACCAAGAGACCCAGTACTTC.

At least ten counts were recorded for this clonotype. The rearrangement links TRBV11-2 to TRBJ2-5; no clear D gene. This CDR3 is built from 13 residues. The germline V gene encodes CDR1 SGHAT and CDR2 FQNNGV. V lost 0 bases and J lost 5, with 7 bases in between. CDR3 DNA: TGTGCCAGCAGCTTAGATTTTCTGGAGACCCAGTACTTC. Amino acid sequence: CASSLDFLETQYF.

This clonotype was found many times. The rearrangement joins TRBV28 to TRBJ2-7; D remains ambiguous. This CDR3 is built from 14 residues. Germline V gene data show CDR1 as MDHEN and CDR2 as SYDVKM. Trimming shortened V by 3 bases and J by 4 bases, and 13 bases separated the two germline ends. The CDR3 here is CASSFQAVPYEQYF. DNA of the CDR3: TGTGCCAGCAGTTTCCAGGCAGTTCCGTACGAGCAGTACTTC.

The chain carries TRBV7-8 and TRBJ1-5, with no clear D. The CDR3 consists of 16 residues. Germline V lookup: CDR1 SGHVS, CDR2 FQNEAQ. Trimming left V 11 bases short and J 5 bases short, with 25 bases between. CDR3 sequence: CAGSARALGGDQPQHF. DNA for the CDR3: TGTGCCGGTAGCGCCCGGGCCCTAGGTGGAGATCAGCCCCAGCATTTT.

The count of this clonotype is one. Relative to the germline gene, one junction end is altered; a read error may explain this. V and J are TRBV4-2 and TRBJ2-7; D may be TRBD1 or TRBD2 (5 bases each). The CDR3 contains 13 residues. Per the germline V gene, CDR1 is LGHNA and CDR2 is YNFKEQ. The CDR3 DNA reads as TGTGCCAGCAGCCGAGATTTGGGACGCGAGCAGTATTTC. It specifies CASSRDLGREQYF.

As regards this clonotype: The junction differs from germline at one of its ends, possibly a read error. The genes are TRBV6-1 and TRBJ1-2; possible D gene TRBD1, 5 bases. The CDR3 totals 15 residues. Germline loops: CDR1 MNHNS, CDR2 SASEGT. The CDR3: CANSEDRDRSYGYTF. The CDR3 bases are TGTGCCAACAGTGAAGACCGGGACCGATCCTATGGCTACACCTTC.

With regard to this clonotype: Germline and junction disagree at one end, which may indicate a read error. The chain recombines TRBV7-8 with TRBJ2-1; maybe TRBD2 (6 bases). CDR1 and CDR2 from the germline V gene are SGHVS and FQNEAQ. The CDR3 totals 15 residues. The CDR3 bases are TGTGCTAGCAGCCCAGGATTAGCGGATTACAATGAGCGGTTCTTC. It is translated as CASSPGLADYNERFF.

Notes on this clonotype: One end of the junction varies from germline; a read error may be responsible. The chain employs TRBV11-2 and TRBJ2-2; the match to TRBD2 covers 13 bases. CDR3 length equals 17 residues. Germline V lookup: CDR1 SGHAT, CDR2 FQNNGV. The CDR3 is CACSLLAGGTGTGELFF. The CDR3 DNA follows: TGTGCCTGCAGCTTACTAGCGGGAGGGACTGGTACCGGGGAGCTGTTTTTT. Looking up the rest from reference TRBV11-2 and TRBJ2-2 gives the full variable domain: EAGVAQSPRYKIIEKRQSVAFWCNPISGHATLYWYQQILGQGPKLLIQFQNNGVVDDSQLPKDRFSAERLKGVDSTLKIQPAKLEDSAVYLCACSLLAGGTGTGELFFGEGSRLTVL.

The chain combines TRBV28 with TRBJ2-6, with D unresolved. The CDR3 is made up of 15 amino acids. Deletions cut 4 bases from V and 0 bases from J, with 7 bases between. Germline V lookup: CDR1 MDHEN, CDR2 SYDVKM. The CDR3 region is CASSSGGSGANVLTF. CDR3 nucleotides: TGTGCCAGCAGTTCGGGTGGCTCTGGGGCCAACGTCCTGACTTTC.

Regarding this clonotype: A read error is possible here, since a much larger clone lies one base away. The V and J genes are TRBV28 and TRBJ2-3; TRBD1 matches at 7 bases. The V gene's germline CDR1 is MDHEN and CDR2 SYDVKM. The CDR3 spans 12 residues. The junction had 8 bases not matched to a gene; V was cut back by 5 bases and J by 12 bases. The CDR3: CASSLGTETQYF. CDR3 nucleotides: TGTGCCAGCAGTCTGGGGACAGAGACCCAGTATTTT.

Notes on this clonotype: Compared with germline, one end of the junction differs, possibly owing to a read error. Written as DNA, the CDR3 is TGTGCCAGCAGTTTACTGGCGCTAGCGGGAACCGGGGAGCTGTTATTT. Amino acids: CASSLLALAGTGELLF. The chain uses TRBV11-2 and TRBJ2-2, with 9 positions matching TRBD2. The CDR3 has 16 residues. CDR1 SGHAT and CDR2 FQNNGV come from the germline V gene.

In its sample, this clonotype was seen once. The gene calls are TRBV28 and TRBJ2-5, with TRBD1 matching 8 bases. Germline loops: CDR1 MDHEN, CDR2 SYDVKM. The J segment lost 7 bases and the V segment lost 5 bases, leaving 12 bases of the junction unmatched. There are 15 residues in the CDR3. The CDR3 spells CASSLGRGHRGTQYF. DNA for the CDR3: TGTGCCAGCAGTCTGGGCAGGGGGCACAGAGGGACCCAGTACTTC.

This clonotype appeared a single time. An end of the junction does not agree with germline; a read error may underlie this. V and J are TRBV4-1 and TRBJ1-1, with D perhaps matching TRBD1 (5 bases). CDR1 and CDR2 from the germline V gene are MGHRA and YSYEKL. This CDR3 is built from 14 residues. CDR3: CAISPQVGGTEAFF. The CDR3 DNA is TGCGCCATCAGCCCTCAAGTGGGGGGAACTGAAGCTTTCTTT.